These 27 T cell receptor beta chains came from one sample sequenced in a study of prognosis after radiotherapy for stage I lung cancer. The TCR beta CDR3 region was amplified from genomic DNA, with two rounds of multiplex PCR being used for the amplification. For every TRBV and TRBJ gene, a specific primer was used in first-round PCR. TCRdb reanalysed the multiplex PCR reads using MiXCR and keeps one entry per CDR3 protein. This table holds some 36,000 distinct CDR3 sequences, around 22% found once. The sample consisted of PBMCs, taken before or after stereotactic body radiation therapy (not recorded which). The receptors were sampled from a donor aged 50 or older with non-small cell lung cancer.

About this clonotype itself: A read error is the likely source, as a far larger clone sits one nucleotide away. This chain uses TRBV6-4 with TRBJ2-6; tentatively, D is TRBD2 (5 bases). The CDR3 runs 13 residues. CDR1 and CDR2 (germline): MRHNA, SNTAGT. Trimming pared 7 bases from V and 4 bases from J, leaving 8 bases between. The CDR3 sequence is CASMGSGANVLTF. CDR3 in DNA: TGTGCCAGCATGGGGAGCGGGGCCAACGTCCTGACTTTC.

A remark on this clonotype: This could be a read error, since a much larger clone is one nucleotide away. This chain uses TRBV6-2 or TRBV6-3 with TRBJ1-1; possibly TRBD1 for D (6 bases). This CDR3 region has 18 residues. The V end lost 10 bases, the J end lost 0 bases, and 27 bases lay between the germline ends. Germline V CDR1 and CDR2: MNHEY, SVGEGT. CDR3 amino acids: CATKGDQGLWRLNTEAFF. The DNA for the CDR3 is TGTGCCACGAAGGGAGATCAGGGGCTTTGGCGTTTGAACACTGAAGCTTTCTTT.

This clonotype has at least ten counts. This chain joins TRBV7-9 and TRBJ2-3, with TRBD2 matching 12 bases. V dropped 5 bases and J dropped 2; count of bases not matched to a gene: 17. CDR1 is SEHNR, CDR2 FQNEAQ, per germline (reference sequence). CDR3 length equals 20 residues. The CDR3 nucleotides are TGTGCCAGCAGCCTAGACCGACTAGCGGGAGCCGGTGGTGACACAGATACGCAGTATTTT. Translating gives CASSLDRLAGAGGDTDTQYF.

Regarding this clonotype: It differs at one base from a far larger clone, so likely a read error. V is TRBV7-9 and J is TRBJ1-4, with a possible D match to TRBD1 (5 bases). CDR3 length: 17 residues. The germline V gene encodes CDR1 SEHNR and CDR2 FQNEAQ (reference sequence). The CDR3 loop reads CASSLDQFGGSNETLFF. CDR3 DNA: TGTGCCAGCAGCTTAGATCAATTTGGGGGGAGTAATGAAACACTGTTTTTT.

This clonotype appeared many times. The gene calls are TRBV27 and TRBJ1-5, with unresolved D. This CDR3 has 15 residues. Germline CDR1 reads MNHEY; CDR2 reads SMNVEV (reference sequence). V lost 5 bases, J lost 0 bases, and 11 bases lay in between. The CDR3 coding sequence is TGTGCCAGCAGTCCAGACCGTTATAGCAATCAGCCCCAGCATTTT. It codes for CASSPDRYSNQPQHF.

This clonotype has ten or more counts. This chain uses TRBV19 with TRBJ1-1; TRBD1 matches 10 bases. Germline lookup yields CDR1 LNHDA and CDR2 SQIVND (reference sequence). The CDR3 contains 15 residues. V trimming: 4 bases; J trimming: 4 bases; junction bases outside the gene matches: 6. The CDR3 DNA follows: TGTGCCAGTAGTAAGTCCAGGACAGGGGGCACTGAAGCTTTCTTT. Amino acid sequence: CASSKSRTGGTEAFF.

A few counts support this clonotype. With a far larger clone one base away, a read error is the likely cause. V gene TRBV7-9 combines with J gene TRBJ2-1; D gene unclear. The CDR3 covers 13 residues. The germline CDR1 and CDR2 sequences are SEHNR and FQNEAQ (reference sequence). V lost 0 bases to trimming and J lost 8 bases, with 8 bases between them. The CDR3 reads CASSLARPDEQFF. CDR3 bases: TGTGCCAGCAGCTTAGCCAGACCGGATGAGCAGTTCTTC.

Ten or more counts support this clonotype. The chain links TRBV6-1 to TRBJ1-2; D is unresolved. The CDR3 covers 15 residues. The V gene's germline CDR1 is MNHNS and CDR2 SASEGT. Trimming removed 1 base at V and 0 bases at J, with 9 bases between. The CDR3 loop reads CASSEVGRPNYGYTF. In nucleotides, the CDR3 is TGTGCCAGCAGTGAAGTTGGGAGACCTAACTATGGCTACACCTTC.

This clonotype was counted ten times or more. The J gene is TRBJ1-3, the V gene TRBV29-1, with D perhaps matching TRBD1 (6 bases). The CDR3 is 14 residues long. Germline lookup yields CDR1 SQVTM and CDR2 ANQGSEA. With 0 bases removed from V and 2 bases from J, the gap between germline ends came to 8 bases. The CDR3 reads CSVEDRGAGNTIYF. The CDR3 DNA follows: TGCAGCGTTGAAGATAGGGGGGCTGGAAACACCATATATTTT.

In regard to this clonotype: The conserved phenylalanine or tryptophan normally closing the CDR3 is absent here, so this likely arose from a read error. The chain has TRBV20-1 and TRBJ2-2; 11 positions match TRBD2. CDR3 length: 19 residues. From germline, CDR1 is DFQATT and CDR2 SNEGSKA (reference sequence). CDR3 in amino acids: CSASQLAGVAGANTGDLFS. The CDR3 nucleotides are TGCAGTGCTAGTCAACTAGCGGGGGTGGCGGGCGCGAACACCGGGGATCTGTTTTCT.

Within the sample, this clonotype is medium-sized. The chain links TRBV5-1 to TRBJ2-1; a weak D match, TRBD2 (5 bases). The ends were cut back, 7 bases at V and 2 bases at J, with 16 bases in the middle. The CDR3 totals 15 residues. Germline V gene data show CDR1 as SGHRS and CDR2 as YFSETQ. The CDR3 spells CASCSENGPYNEQFF. The CDR3 coding sequence is TGCGCCAGCTGTAGCGAGAACGGGCCCTACAATGAGCAGTTCTTC.

This clonotype occurred many times. V and J are TRBV6-2 or TRBV6-3 and TRBJ2-5; 10 bases match TRBD2. The CDR3 totals 17 residues. V gave up 6 bases and J gave up 5 bases; unmatched junction bases: 15. Germline CDR1 is MNHEY and CDR2 is SVGEGT. The CDR3 DNA reads TGTGCCAGCAGCTCGGCCCTACTAGCGGGATCTTGGGAGACCCAGTACTTC. Its protein product is CASSSALLAGSWETQYF.

The sample holds many counts of this clonotype. The chain is built from TRBV28 and TRBJ1-1, with a tentative D call TRBD1 (5 bases). CDR3 length: 17 residues. Germline V CDR1 and CDR2: MDHEN, SYDVKM. Trimming took off 1 base at V and 0 bases at J, with 15 bases between the two ends. For the CDR3, the DNA is TGTGCCAGCAGTTTATTCCGCCGAACAGGTTTGAACACTGAAGCTTTCTTT. The encoded protein is CASSLFRRTGLNTEAFF.

With respect to this clonotype: At one boundary the junction diverges from the germline segment, which might be a read error. The chain couples TRBV19 to TRBJ2-3, with TRBD1 matching 8 bases. The CDR3 has 18 residues. Germline V gives CDR1 LNHDA, CDR2 SQIVND (reference sequence). The CDR3 loop reads CVSSYSPGQGLFTDTQYF. The CDR3 DNA sequence: TGTGTCAGTAGCTACTCCCCCGGACAGGGCCTATTCACAGATACGCAGTATTTT. The full variable domain, completed using reference TRBV19 and TRBJ2-3, is DGGITQSPKYLFRKEGQNVTLSCEQNLNHDAMYWYRQDPGQGLRLIYYSQIVNDFQKGDIAEGYSVSREKKESFPLTVTSAQKNPTAFYLCVSSYSPGQGLFTDTQYFGPGTRLTVL.

This clonotype was counted ten times or more. This chain uses TRBV20-1 with TRBJ1-1; no reliable D call. From germline, CDR1 is DFQATT and CDR2 SNEGSKA (reference sequence). V lost 0 bases to trimming and J lost 2 bases, with 16 bases between them. The CDR3 is made up of 16 amino acids. As DNA, the CDR3 is TGCAGTGCTAGAGACCCCGCCTCTACTGGAAACACTGAAGCTTTCTTT. Translated: CSARDPASTGNTEAFF.

This clonotype was detected many times. The CDR3: CASSVGQGGNQPQHF. Written as DNA, the CDR3 is TGTGCCAGCAGCGTGGGACAGGGGGGGAATCAGCCCCAGCATTTT. The chain couples TRBV9 to TRBJ1-5; the match to TRBD1 covers 11 bases. Germline values: CDR1 SGDLS, CDR2 YYNGEE. The CDR3 is made up of 15 amino acids. V lost 2 bases to trimming and J lost 4 bases; unmatched junction nucleotides: 2.

About this clonotype itself: This sequence may be a read error, since a much larger clone differs from it by one base. The V gene is TRBV9, the J gene TRBJ2-5; 10 bases agree with TRBD1. This CDR3 has 15 residues. Germline CDR1 and CDR2: SGDLS and YYNGEE. The CDR3 DNA reads as TGTGCCAGCAGCGAACGACAGGGGGCAGGAGAGAACCAGTACTTC. Protein: CASSERQGAGENQYF.

Remarks on this clonotype: Since no conserved phenylalanine or tryptophan closes the CDR3, a read error is the likely cause. The CDR3 DNA follows: TGTGCCAGCTCACCAGGGTCAGGGGCCAACGTCCTGACTATC. The encoded protein is CASSPGSGANVLTI. The chain links TRBV18 to TRBJ2-6; D call uncertain. V shed 2 bases and J shed 4 bases, with 6 bases lying between them. The germline CDR1 and CDR2 sequences are KGHSH and LQKENI. The CDR3 is made up of 14 amino acids.

At least ten counts were recorded for this clonotype. The chain links TRBV6-5 to TRBJ1-2; 8 bases are a match to TRBD1. The V gene end was trimmed by 0 bases and the J gene end by 0 bases; junction bases not matched to a gene: 0. From germline, CDR1 is MNHEY and CDR2 SVGAGI. CDR3 length equals 15 residues. CDR3 sequence: CASSYSTGANYGYTF. In DNA, the CDR3 is TGTGCCAGCAGTTACTCGACAGGGGCTAACTATGGCTACACCTTC.

This clonotype was picked up many times. J is TRBJ1-2 and V is TRBV5-4; possibly TRBD1 for D (6 bases). Looked up from germline, CDR1 is SGHNT and CDR2 is YYREEE (reference sequence). Deletions cut 4 bases from V and 6 bases from J, with 13 bases between. The CDR3 contains 13 residues. The CDR3 protein is CASSTDRKNGYTF. In nucleotides, the CDR3 is TGTGCCAGCAGCACAGACAGGAAAAATGGCTACACCTTC.

For this clonotype: A much larger clone differs from this one at a single base, so this may be a read error. The CDR3 coding sequence is TGCAGTGCAGCCCCTCACGGGACAGGGACGAATGAAGCTTTCTTT. This encodes CSAAPHGTGTNEAFF. This chain joins TRBV20-1 and TRBJ1-1, with 9 positions matching TRBD1. Per germline, CDR1 DFQATT and CDR2 SNEGSKA (reference sequence). The CDR3 contains 15 residues. Trimming took 6 bases from V and 7 from J; bases not matched to a gene: 15.

This clonotype was seen at least ten times. This rearrangement joins TRBV5-6 to TRBJ1-2; D possibly corresponds to TRBD1 (5 bases). The germline V gene has CDR1 SGHDT and CDR2 YYEEEE. Trimming took off 1 base at V and 11 bases at J, with 18 bases between the two ends. This CDR3 comprises 14 residues. The CDR3 DNA follows: TGTGCCAGCAGCTTGCGCCAGGGAATACCTTCATACACCTTC. Protein: CASSLRQGIPSYTF.

Ten or more counts support this clonotype. DNA for the CDR3: TGTGCCTGGAGTGTACGTGTCGGACAGCCCCAGCATTTT. This gives the protein CAWSVRVGQPQHF. V and J are TRBV30 and TRBJ1-5; no clear D gene. The V end lost 0 bases, the J end lost 7 bases, and 10 bases lay between the germline ends. The CDR3 has 13 amino acids. CDR1 is GTSNPN and CDR2 is SVGIG in the germline V gene (reference sequence).

This clonotype was seen ten or more times. The chain is built from TRBV7-9 and TRBJ1-1; tentative D call: TRBD1 (6 bases). This CDR3 is built from 14 residues. Trimming shortened V by 6 bases and J by 2 bases, and 13 bases separated the two germline ends. Germline V lookup: CDR1 SEHNR, CDR2 FQNEAQ (reference sequence). For the CDR3, the DNA is TGTGCCAGCAGACTAGGGGGGGTCAACACTGAAGCTTTCTTT. Its translation: CASRLGGVNTEAFF.

There are many counts of this clonotype. J is TRBJ2-5 and V is TRBV2; D gene ambiguous. The CDR3 covers 13 residues. V shed 2 bases and J shed 1 base, with 5 bases lying between them. CDR1 is SNHLY and CDR2 is FYNNEI in the germline V gene. This CDR3 is CASSESIQETQYF. The CDR3 nucleotides read TGTGCCAGCAGTGAATCCATCCAAGAGACCCAGTACTTC.

This clonotype was observed many times. For the CDR3, the DNA is TGTGCCAGCAGTTTATTTGCGGGAGGGCGCACAGATACGCAGTATTTT. Translated, it gives CASSLFAGGRTDTQYF. This chain links TRBV28 with TRBJ2-3; 9 bases match TRBD2. With V trimmed by 1 base and J by 1 base, 3 bases remained unmatched. This CDR3 has 16 residues. Germline assignment: CDR1 MDHEN and CDR2 SYDVKM.

This clonotype appeared many times. The chain employs TRBV20-1 and TRBJ1-4, with 7 bases identical to TRBD1. J was trimmed by 0 bases and V by 4 bases; bases with no gene match: 5. Germline CDR1 reads DFQATT; CDR2 reads SNEGSKA (reference sequence). This CDR3 has 15 residues. The CDR3 sequence: CSAKGQTATNEKLFF. For the CDR3, the DNA is TGCAGTGCTAAGGGACAGACCGCAACTAATGAAAAACTGTTTTTT.